This T cell receptor beta chain was sequenced during a study of radiation and T cells in renal cell carcinoma. As for time point: blood 4 weeks post-SBRT, at nephrectomy. Treatment here: 15 Gy SBRT to primary tumor, nephrectomy 4 weeks later. Nephrectomy followed 15 Gy stereotactic body radiation by 4 weeks. Radiation-treated patients gave blood at baseline, week 2 and week 4. With 3 bases removed from V and 3 bases from J, the gap between germline ends came to 14 bases. Germline V CDR1 and CDR2: MNHNS, SASEGT. The CDR3 has 15 residues. The protocol was immunoSEQ multiplex PCR, while the TCRdb copy is restricted to in-frame clones and leaves out a portion. The sample includes approximately 170,000 clones, about 87% of them seen just once. This clone was found a few times.

This chain joins TRBV6-1 and TRBJ1-1; D is unclear. The material was blood, obtained from a patient whose treatment included radiotherapy and nephrectomy. The receptor's source is a woman in her forties or fifties with renal cell carcinoma. CDR3 sequence reads: CASSDFLGLDTEAFF. CDR3 sequence (DNA): TGTGCCAGCAGTGATTTCTTGGGCTTGGACACTGAAGCTTTCTTT.